The T cell receptor (beta chain) under discussion was sequenced for a study of blood T cell repertoires in COVID-19 (dated by TCRdb to the early 2020s). Turning to the overall study: Samples covering the acute and convalescent phases of COVID-19 were provided by collaborators in the United States, Italy and Spain. The prospective study material was composed of cDNA or gDNA derived from T cells, B-cell-depleted T cells, or PBMCs. Subjects who had been exposed to COVID-19, were actively infected with it, or had recovered from it provided the deeply sampled blood TCRbeta repertoires that made up the dataset. The repertoires were released in a freely available public database meant as a resource for research on the immune response to SARS-CoV-2. Samples came from the ongoing ImmuneRACE study (first 160 participants) plus 1,254 subjects from 6 global collaborators. A de-identified subject ID, COVID-19 status, age in years and sex were almost always included in the sample metadata. HLA class I and class II types, where available, came from metadata supplied by the sample provider rather than from assay-based typing.

Overall study outcomes, separate from this receptor: The amount of clinical and demographic metadata varied by source and participant and was provided uncurated.

TCRbeta CDR3 regions were amplified from genomic DNA by means of the immunoSEQ Assay, a bias-controlled multiplex PCR. Per the authors' processing: Nucleated cell counts per sample were estimated from amplification of reference gene primers within the assay. Sequence reads were collapsed and filtered to measure the absolute abundance of every unique TCRbeta CDR3 rearrangement. For each sample, productive Simpson clonality was calculated by taking the square root of Simpson's diversity index across productive rearrangements. TCRdb took this table from immuneACCESS and kept in-frame rearrangements with V and J called. Such tables lack part of the clones; where checked against another copy, unresolved V genes explain under half of the gap, and the rest is unexplained. That table furnishes V, J and clone size, whereas the DNA furnished D and trimming. The sample records some 190,000 clones, approximately 85% of which are singletons. Together, the top ten hold 6.5% to 7.5% of the sample.

The CDR3 contains 16 residues, cysteine and phenylalanine counted. Only the CDR3 portion is preserved as DNA: 48 bases, with reading frame beginning at the first base. Via the germline V gene, CDR1 is SGHVS and CDR2 FQNEAQ. V lost 5 bases and J lost 3 bases, and the count of bases not matched to a germline gene is 5. At one collaborating source in Seattle, patients were enrolled during active infection and were followed longitudinally through the course of disease. Whole blood was collected in K2EDTA tubes by collaborating institutions according to the institutions' own protocols. For TCRbeta analysis, collaborators shipped samples in one of three forms: frozen whole blood, isolated PBMCs, or DNA extracted from either of those sample types. As concerns this clone: It has no known antigen specificity. No base quality values were provided; no much bigger clone lies one nucleotide off.

The material sequenced was peripheral blood. The rearrangement joined TRBV7-8 to TRBJ1-6; the junction holds 9 bases that match TRBD1. The receptor comes from a man older than 75 with COVID-19, enrolled during active disease. The CDR3 corresponds to CASSPGQGLYNSPLHF. The DNA sequence is TGTGCCAGCAGCCCGGGACAGGGCCTCTATAATTCACCCCTCCACTTT.